These 5 T cell receptor beta chains were sequenced from one sample in a study of T cell clonality in common variable immunodeficiency. Generated by immunoSEQ multiplex PCR, the TCRdb table keeps only in-frame clones and is missing some. The sample has more than 55,000 clones, none seen only once. Sample: peripheral blood mononuclear cells. All receptors come from a person aged 18 to 70 in good health.

To note about this clone: The missing CDR3 end, 3 residues past where the read stops, is filled in from the germline J gene. The chain uses TRBV6-1 and TRBJ2-4; 11 bases are shared with TRBD1. This CDR3 has 16 amino acids. CDR1 is MNHNS, CDR2 SASEGT, per germline. The sequenced CDR3 bases are TGTGCCAGCAGCGAAAGGACAGGGGGCGACATCAATGGT. Amino acids: CASSERTGGDING. The whole CDR3 sequence is CASSERTGGDINGQYF.

In its sample, this clone was seen many times. The read comes to an end 3 residues before the CDR3 does, leaving the germline J gene to fill in the end. This sequence joins TRBV5-1 and TRBJ2-1, with D perhaps matching TRBD2 (6 bases). Germline-derived CDR1 and CDR2 are SGHRS and YFSETQ. There are 15 residues in the CDR3. Trimming took off 0 bases at V and 8 bases at J, with 15 bases between the two ends. This chain's CDR3 is CASSLGLEVRHEQFF. The DNA read from the CDR3 is TGCGCCAGCAGCTTGGGACTAGAGGTGCGGCATGAG. Variable domain in full (rest from reference TRBV5-1 and TRBJ2-1): KAGVTQTPRYLIKTRGQQVTLSCSPISGHRSVSWYQQTPGQGLQFLFEYFSETQRNKGNFPGRFSGRQFSNSRSEMNVSTLELGDSALYLCASSLGLEVRHEQFFGPGTRLTVL.

This clone was seen ten or more times. Read coverage stops 3 residues before the CDR3 terminus; the germline J gene supplies the remainder. V gene TRBV20-1 combines with J gene TRBJ2-3; TRBD2 agrees at 9 bases. Germline V lookup: CDR1 DFQATT, CDR2 SNEGSKA (reference sequence). The CDR3 is 14 amino acids. The trim removed 4 bases at V and 2 bases at J, leaving 4 bases unmatched. The chain's CDR3 is CSAISGSVTDTQYF. The sequenced CDR3 bases are TGCAGTGCTATTAGCGGGAGTGTCACAGATACG.

Regarding this clone: The CDR3 is cut off 3 residues early in the read; its end comes from the germline J gene. The rearrangement links TRBV7-9 to TRBJ2-2, with D possibly TRBD2 on 5 matching bases. The CDR3 contains 15 residues. Germline V gene sequence: CDR1 SEHNR, CDR2 FQNEAQ (reference sequence). Partial CDR3 DNA: TGTGCCAGCAGCTCTTTTGCGGGTACCCCTTCACCG. It translates to CASSSFAGTPSP. The whole CDR3 sequence is CASSSFAGTPSPLFF. Drawing the rest from reference TRBV7-9 and TRBJ2-2, the complete variable domain is DTGVSQNPRHKITKRGQNVTFRCDPISEHNRLYWYRQTLGQGPEFLTYFQNEAQLEKSRLLSDRFSAERPKGSFSTLEIQRTEQGDSAMYLCASSSFAGTPSPLFFGEGSRLTVL.

The sequenced CDR3 bases are TGTGCCAGCAAAGACGGAAGCTCTGGGGCCAACGTG. Amino acid sequence: CASKDGSSGANV. The whole CDR3 protein reads CASKDGSSGANVLFF. This chain connects TRBV6-2 or TRBV6-3 to TRBJ2-2, with D maybe TRBD1 (5 bases). Read coverage stops 3 residues before the CDR3 terminus; the germline J gene supplies the remainder. Germline CDR1 reads MNHEY; CDR2 reads SVGEGT. This CDR3 comprises 15 residues.